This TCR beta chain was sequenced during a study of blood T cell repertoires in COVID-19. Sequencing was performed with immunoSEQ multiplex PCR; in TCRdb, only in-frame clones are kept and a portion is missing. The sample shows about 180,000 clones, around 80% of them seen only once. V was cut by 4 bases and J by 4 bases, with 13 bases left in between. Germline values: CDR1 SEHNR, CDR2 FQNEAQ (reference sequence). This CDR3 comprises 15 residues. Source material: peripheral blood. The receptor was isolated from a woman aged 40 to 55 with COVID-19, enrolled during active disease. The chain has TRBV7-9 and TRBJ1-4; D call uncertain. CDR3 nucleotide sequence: TGTGCCAGCAGCTCCCCGGGAGCCCATAATGAAAAACTGTTTTTT. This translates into CASSSPGAHNEKLFF.